This T cell receptor (beta chain) was documented in a study of patients and donors after allogeneic stem cell transplantation. MiXCR, applied by TCRdb to the RT-PCR reads, yields one record per CDR3 protein. The data hold 150,000 or so distinct CDR3 sequences, with 24% observed a single time. This clonotype turned up a few times. The CDR3 spans 12 residues. V trimming: 1 base; J trimming: 7 bases; junction bases outside the gene matches: 0. Germline V CDR1 and CDR2: DFQATT, SNEGSKA (reference sequence). Sequencing input: blood, either unsorted or a sorted T cell fraction (not recorded which). The genes are TRBV20-1 and TRBJ2-4, with 8 bases identical to TRBD1. This receptor was obtained from a human donor who was either an allogeneic HSCT recipient or a stem cell or donor lymphocyte infusion donor (not recorded which). It is not recorded whose cells these are; they may come from a transplant donor. The CDR3 loop reads CSARGTGNIQYF. The CDR3 DNA follows: TGCAGTGCTAGAGGGACAGGGAACATTCAGTACTTC.